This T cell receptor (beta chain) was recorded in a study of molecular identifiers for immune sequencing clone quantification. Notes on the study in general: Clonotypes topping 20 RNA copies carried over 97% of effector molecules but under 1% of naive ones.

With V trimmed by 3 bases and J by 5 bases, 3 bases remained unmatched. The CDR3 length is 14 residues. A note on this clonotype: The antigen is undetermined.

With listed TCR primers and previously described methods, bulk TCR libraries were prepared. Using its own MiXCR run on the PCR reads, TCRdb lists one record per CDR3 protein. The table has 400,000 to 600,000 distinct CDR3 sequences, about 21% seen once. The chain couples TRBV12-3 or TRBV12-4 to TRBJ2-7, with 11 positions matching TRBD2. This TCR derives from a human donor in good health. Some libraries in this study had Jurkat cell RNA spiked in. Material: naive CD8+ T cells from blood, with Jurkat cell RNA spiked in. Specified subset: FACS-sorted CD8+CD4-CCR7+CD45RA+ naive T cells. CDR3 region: CASSLLAGGHEQYF. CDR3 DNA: TGTGCCAGCAGTTTGCTAGCGGGGGGCCACGAGCAGTACTTC.